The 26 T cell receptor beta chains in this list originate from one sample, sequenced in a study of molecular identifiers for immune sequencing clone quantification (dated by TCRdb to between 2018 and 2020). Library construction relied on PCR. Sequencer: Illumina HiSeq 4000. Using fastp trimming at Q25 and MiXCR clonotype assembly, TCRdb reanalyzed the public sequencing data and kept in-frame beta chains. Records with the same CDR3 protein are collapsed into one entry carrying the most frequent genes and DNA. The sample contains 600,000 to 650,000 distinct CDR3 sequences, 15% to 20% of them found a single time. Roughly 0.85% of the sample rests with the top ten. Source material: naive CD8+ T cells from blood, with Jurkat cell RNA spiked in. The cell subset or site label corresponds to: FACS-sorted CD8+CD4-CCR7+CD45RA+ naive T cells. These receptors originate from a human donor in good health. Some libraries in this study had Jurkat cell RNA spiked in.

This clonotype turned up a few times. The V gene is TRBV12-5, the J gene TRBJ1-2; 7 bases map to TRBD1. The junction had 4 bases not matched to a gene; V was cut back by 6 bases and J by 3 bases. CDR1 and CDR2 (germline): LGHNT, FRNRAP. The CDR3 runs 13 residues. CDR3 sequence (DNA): TGTGCTAGTGGCCCCGGGACAGACTATGGCTACACCTTC. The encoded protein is CASGPGTDYGYTF.

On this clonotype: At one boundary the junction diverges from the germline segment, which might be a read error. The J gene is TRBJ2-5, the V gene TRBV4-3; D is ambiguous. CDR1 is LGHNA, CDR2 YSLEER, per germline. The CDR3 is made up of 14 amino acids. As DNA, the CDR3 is TGCGCCAGCAGCCAGACTGGCGCGGAAGAGACCCGGTACTTC. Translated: CASSQTGAEETRYF.

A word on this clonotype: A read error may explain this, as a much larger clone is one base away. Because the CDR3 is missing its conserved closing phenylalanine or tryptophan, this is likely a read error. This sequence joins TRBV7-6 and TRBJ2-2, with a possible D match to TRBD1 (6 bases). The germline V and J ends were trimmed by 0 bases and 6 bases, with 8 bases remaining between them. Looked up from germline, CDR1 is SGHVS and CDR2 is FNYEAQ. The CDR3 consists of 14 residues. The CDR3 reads CASSLAQGSGELFI. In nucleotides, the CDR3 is TGTGCCAGCAGCTTAGCGCAGGGGTCCGGGGAGCTGTTTATT.

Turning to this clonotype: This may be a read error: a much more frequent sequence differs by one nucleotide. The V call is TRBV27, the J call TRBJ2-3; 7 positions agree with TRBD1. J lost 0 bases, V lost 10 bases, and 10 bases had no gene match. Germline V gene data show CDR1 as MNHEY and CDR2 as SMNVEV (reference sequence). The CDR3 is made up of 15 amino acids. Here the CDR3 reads CANRLGTASTDTQYF. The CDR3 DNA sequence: TGTGCCAACAGGCTTGGGACAGCTAGCACAGATACGCAGTATTTT.

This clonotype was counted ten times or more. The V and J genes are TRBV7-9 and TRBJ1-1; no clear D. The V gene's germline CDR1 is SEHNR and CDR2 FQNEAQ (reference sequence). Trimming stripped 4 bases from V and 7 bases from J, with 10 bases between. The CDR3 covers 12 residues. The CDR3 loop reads CASSSSKNEAFF. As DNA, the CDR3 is TGTGCCAGCAGCTCCTCAAAGAATGAAGCTTTCTTT. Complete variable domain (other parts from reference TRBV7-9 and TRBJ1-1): DTGVSQNPRHKITKRGQNVTFRCDPISEHNRLYWYRQTLGQGPEFLTYFQNEAQLEKSRLLSDRFSAERPKGSFSTLEIQRTEQGDSAMYLCASSSSKNEAFFGQGTRLTVV.

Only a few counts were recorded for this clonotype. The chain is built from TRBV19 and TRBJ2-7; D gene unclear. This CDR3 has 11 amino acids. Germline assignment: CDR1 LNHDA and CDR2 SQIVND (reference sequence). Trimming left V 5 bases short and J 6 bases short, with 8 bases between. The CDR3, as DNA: TGTGCCAGTAGTTTATTCGGCGAGCAGTACTTC. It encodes CASSLFGEQYF.

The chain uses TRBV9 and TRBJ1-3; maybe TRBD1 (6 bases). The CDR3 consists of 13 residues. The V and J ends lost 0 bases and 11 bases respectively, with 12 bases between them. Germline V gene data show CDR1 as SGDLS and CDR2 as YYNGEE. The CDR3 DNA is TGTGCCAGCAGCGTAGACGGGACATTCCCCATATATTTT. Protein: CASSVDGTFPIYF.

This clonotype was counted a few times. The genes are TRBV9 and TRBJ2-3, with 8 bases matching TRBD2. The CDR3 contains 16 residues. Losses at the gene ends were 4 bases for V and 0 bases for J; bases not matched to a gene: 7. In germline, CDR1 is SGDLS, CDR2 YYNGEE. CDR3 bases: TGTGCCAGCAGCCATAGTCGGGGGGGGAGCACAGATACGCAGTATTTT. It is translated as CASSHSRGGSTDTQYF.

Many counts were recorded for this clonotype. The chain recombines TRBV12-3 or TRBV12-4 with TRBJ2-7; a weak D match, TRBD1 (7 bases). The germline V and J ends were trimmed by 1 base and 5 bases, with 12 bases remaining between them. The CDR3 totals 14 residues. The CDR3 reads CASSLVGRGDEQYF. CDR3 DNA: TGTGCCAGCAGTTTAGTCGGCAGGGGGGACGAGCAGTACTTC.

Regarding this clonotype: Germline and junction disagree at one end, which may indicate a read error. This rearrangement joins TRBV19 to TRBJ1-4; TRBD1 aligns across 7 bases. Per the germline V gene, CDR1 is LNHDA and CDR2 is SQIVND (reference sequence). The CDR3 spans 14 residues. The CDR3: CASSPDRMNEKLVF. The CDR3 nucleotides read TGTGCCAGCAGCCCGGACAGGATGAATGAAAAACTGGTTTTT.

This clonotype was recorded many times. The CDR3 DNA reads TGTGCCAGCGTCTGGACAGGGGGAGGCGAGCAGTACTTC. This translates into CASVWTGGGEQYF. The chain combines TRBV2 with TRBJ2-7, with TRBD1 matching 10 bases. Trimming took 8 bases from V and 6 from J; bases not matched to a gene: 7. The CDR3 is made up of 13 amino acids. Germline V gene lookup returns CDR1 SNHLY and CDR2 FYNNEI.

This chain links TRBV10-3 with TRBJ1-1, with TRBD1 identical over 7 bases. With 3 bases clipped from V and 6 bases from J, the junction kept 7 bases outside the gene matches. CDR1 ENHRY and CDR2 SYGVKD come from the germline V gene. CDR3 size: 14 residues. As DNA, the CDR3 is TGTGCCATCAGTGATGTCCAACAGGGGCCTGAAGCTTTCTTT. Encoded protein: CAISDVQQGPEAFF.

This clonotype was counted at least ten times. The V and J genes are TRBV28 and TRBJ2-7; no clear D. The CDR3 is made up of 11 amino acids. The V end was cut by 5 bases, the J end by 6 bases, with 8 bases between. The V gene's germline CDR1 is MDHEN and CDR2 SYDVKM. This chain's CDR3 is CASSNAVEQYF. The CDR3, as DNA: TGTGCCAGCAGTAATGCGGTCGAGCAGTACTTC.

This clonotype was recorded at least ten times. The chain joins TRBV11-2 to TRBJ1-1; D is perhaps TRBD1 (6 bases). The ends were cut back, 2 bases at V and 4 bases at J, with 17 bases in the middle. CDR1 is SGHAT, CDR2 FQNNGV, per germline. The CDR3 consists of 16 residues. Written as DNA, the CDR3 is TGTGCCAGCAGCTTACGGTGGACAGTGACAAGCACTGAAGCTTTCTTT. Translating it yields CASSLRWTVTSTEAFF.

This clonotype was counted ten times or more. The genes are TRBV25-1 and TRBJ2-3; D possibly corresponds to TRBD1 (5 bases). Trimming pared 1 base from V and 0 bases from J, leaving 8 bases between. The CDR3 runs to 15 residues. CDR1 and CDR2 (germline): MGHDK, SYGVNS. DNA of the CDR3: TGTGCCAGCAGTGAATTTACAGGCAGCACAGATACGCAGTATTTT. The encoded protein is CASSEFTGSTDTQYF. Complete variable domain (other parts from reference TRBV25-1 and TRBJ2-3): EADIYQTPRYLVIGTGKKITLECSQTMGHDKMYWYQQDPGMELHLIHYSYGVNSTEKGDLSSESTVSRIRTEHFPLTLESARPSHTSQYLCASSEFTGSTDTQYFGPGTRLTVL.

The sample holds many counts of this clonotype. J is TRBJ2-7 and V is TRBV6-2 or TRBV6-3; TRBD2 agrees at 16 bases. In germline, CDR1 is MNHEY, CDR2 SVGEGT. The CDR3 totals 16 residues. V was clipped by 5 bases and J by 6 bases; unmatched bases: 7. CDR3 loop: CASSDGTSGRAVEQYF. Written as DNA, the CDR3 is TGTGCCAGCAGTGACGGGACTAGCGGGAGGGCCGTCGAGCAGTACTTC.

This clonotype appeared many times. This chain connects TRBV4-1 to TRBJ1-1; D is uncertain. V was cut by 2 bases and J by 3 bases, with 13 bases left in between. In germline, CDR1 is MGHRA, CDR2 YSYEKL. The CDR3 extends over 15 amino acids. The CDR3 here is CASSQLAQSDTEAFF. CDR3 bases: TGCGCCAGCAGCCAACTTGCACAGAGTGACACTGAAGCTTTCTTT.

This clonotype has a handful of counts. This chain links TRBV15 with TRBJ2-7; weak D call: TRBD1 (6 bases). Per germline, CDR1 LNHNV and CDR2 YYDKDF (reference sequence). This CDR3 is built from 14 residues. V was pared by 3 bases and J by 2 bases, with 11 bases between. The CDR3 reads CATSRGPGAYEQYF. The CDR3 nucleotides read TGTGCCACCAGCAGGGGTCCAGGGGCCTACGAGCAGTACTTC.

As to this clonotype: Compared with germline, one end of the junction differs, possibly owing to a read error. CDR3 sequence reads: CASSNLIGEPFF. The CDR3 region has the DNA TGTGCCAGCAGCAACCTAATAGGGGAGCCGTTTTTT. The chain combines TRBV7-3 with TRBJ2-2; either TRBD1 or TRBD2 may fit D (5 bases each). There are 12 residues in the CDR3. The germline gives CDR1 SGHTA, CDR2 FQGTGA.

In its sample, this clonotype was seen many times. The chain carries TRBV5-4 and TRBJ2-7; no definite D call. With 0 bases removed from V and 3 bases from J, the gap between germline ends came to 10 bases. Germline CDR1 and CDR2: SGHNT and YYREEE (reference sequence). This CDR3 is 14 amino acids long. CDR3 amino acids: CASSLGNARYEQYF. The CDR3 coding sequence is TGTGCCAGCAGCTTGGGGAACGCTCGCTACGAGCAGTACTTC.

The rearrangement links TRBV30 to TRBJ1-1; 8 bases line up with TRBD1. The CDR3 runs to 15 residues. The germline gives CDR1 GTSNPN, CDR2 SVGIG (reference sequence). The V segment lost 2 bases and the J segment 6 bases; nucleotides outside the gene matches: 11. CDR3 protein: CAWSSAGGGIPEAFF. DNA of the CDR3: TGTGCCTGGAGTTCAGCAGGGGGCGGGATACCTGAAGCTTTCTTT.

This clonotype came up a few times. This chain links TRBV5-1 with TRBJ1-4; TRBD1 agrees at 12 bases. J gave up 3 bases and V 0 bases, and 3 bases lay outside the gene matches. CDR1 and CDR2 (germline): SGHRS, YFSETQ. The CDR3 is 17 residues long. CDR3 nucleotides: TGCGCCAGCAGCTTGGTGGGACAGGGGGCTTCTAATGAAAAACTGTTTTTT. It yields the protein CASSLVGQGASNEKLFF.

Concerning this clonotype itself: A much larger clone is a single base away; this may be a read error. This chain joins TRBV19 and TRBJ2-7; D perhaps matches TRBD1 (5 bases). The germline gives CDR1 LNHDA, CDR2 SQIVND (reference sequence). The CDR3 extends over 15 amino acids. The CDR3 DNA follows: TGTGCCAGTAGTCCCTTTGCAGGGTATTCCTGCGAGCAGTACTTC. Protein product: CASSPFAGYSCEQYF.

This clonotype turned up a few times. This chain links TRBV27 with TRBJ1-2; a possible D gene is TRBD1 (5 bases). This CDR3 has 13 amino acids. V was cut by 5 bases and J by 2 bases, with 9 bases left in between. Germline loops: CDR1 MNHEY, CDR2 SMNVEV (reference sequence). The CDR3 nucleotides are TGTGCCAGCAGTACGGACAAGAACTATGGCTACACCTTC. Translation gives CASSTDKNYGYTF.

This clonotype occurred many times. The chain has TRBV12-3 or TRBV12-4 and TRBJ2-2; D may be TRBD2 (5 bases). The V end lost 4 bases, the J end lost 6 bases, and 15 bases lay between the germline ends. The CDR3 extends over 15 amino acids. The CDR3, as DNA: TGTGCCAGCAGTTCGGGATCCGGCGGTCCCGGGGAGCTGTTTTTT. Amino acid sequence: CASSSGSGGPGELFF.

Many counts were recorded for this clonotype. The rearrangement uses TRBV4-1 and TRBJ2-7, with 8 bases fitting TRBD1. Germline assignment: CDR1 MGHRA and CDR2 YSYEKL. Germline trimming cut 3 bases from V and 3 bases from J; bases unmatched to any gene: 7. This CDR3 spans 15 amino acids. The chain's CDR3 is CASSHLGQGGYEQYF. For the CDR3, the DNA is TGCGCCAGCAGCCACCTAGGACAGGGAGGCTACGAGCAGTACTTC.